The next 21 T cell receptor beta chains were all read from a single sample in a study of T cells expressing NK-cell markers. TCRdb reprocessed the 5' RACE reads and keeps a single row for each CDR3 protein, giving no DNA. Its table records about 260,000 distinct CDR3 sequences. The sample comprised blood T cells: a sorted CD56 or NKG2C T cell subset, CD4+ or CD8+ T cells, or bulk PBMC T cells (not recorded which). These receptors came from a man younger than 35 in good health.

This chain uses TRBV4-2 with TRBJ2-1; TCRdb's D call, TRBD1, is unchecked because there is no DNA. The CDR3 sequence is 17 residues long. Germline loops: CDR1 LGHNA, CDR2 YNFKEQ. CDR3 sequence reads: CASSFGLVKTGYNEQFF.

This chain links TRBV20-1 with TRBJ1-1; TCRdb calls TRBD1, which cannot be checked without DNA. The CDR3 has 16 amino acids. CDR1 is DFQATT and CDR2 is SNEGSKA in the germline V gene (reference sequence). The CDR3 region is CSAPRQGAVMNTEAFF.

The chain recombines TRBV10-3 with TRBJ2-1. The CDR3 length is 15 residues. In germline, CDR1 is ENHRY, CDR2 SYGVKD. The CDR3 loop reads CAISATETSYNEQFF.

The rearrangement uses TRBV6-5 and TRBJ2-3. Germline loops: CDR1 MNHEY, CDR2 SVGAGI. The CDR3 is made up of 16 amino acids. CDR3 loop: CASSYGLPSSTDTQYF.

This chain joins TRBV19 and TRBJ1-3; TCRdb returns TRBD1, unconfirmable since there is no DNA. The CDR3 length is 14 residues. Per the germline V gene, CDR1 is LNHDA and CDR2 is SQIVND (reference sequence). The CDR3 reads CASSDPGRGNTIYF.

The rearrangement uses TRBV6-5 and TRBJ2-3; the TCRdb D gene call, TRBD2, has no DNA to confirm it. Germline CDR1 and CDR2: MNHEY and SVGAGI. This CDR3 comprises 15 residues. This CDR3 reads CASSYQGERTDTQYF.

This sequence joins TRBV6-2 or TRBV6-3 and TRBJ2-1; lacking DNA, the TRBD2 call made by TCRdb goes unchecked. Germline loops: CDR1 MNHEY, CDR2 SVGEGT. The CDR3 contains 15 residues. The chain's CDR3 is CASSPPGLSYNEQFF.

The chain carries TRBV12-3 or TRBV12-4 and TRBJ1-2; the D call of TRBD1 rests on TCRdb alone, since no DNA is present to check it. CDR3 length: 13 amino acids. The CDR3 is CASAGAILYGYTF.

V gene TRBV7-2 combines with J gene TRBJ2-7; TCRdb names TRBD1, which stays unverified in the absence of DNA. Germline values: CDR1 SGHTA, CDR2 FQGNSA. CDR3 length equals 14 residues. This chain's CDR3 is CASSPPGQNYEQYF.

The rearrangement joins TRBV7-8 to TRBJ2-1; TCRdb's D gene call, TRBD2, goes unchecked for lack of DNA. Germline CDR1 is SGHVS and CDR2 is FQNEAQ. This CDR3 is built from 18 residues. The CDR3 here is CASSLVFRGRADLAEQFF.

The chain employs TRBV5-1 and TRBJ1-4; checking the TCRdb D call of TRBD1 is not possible without DNA. Per germline, CDR1 SGHRS and CDR2 YFSETQ. This CDR3 is built from 15 residues. CDR3 amino acids: CASSRDRGTNEKLFF.

The chain couples TRBV24-1 to TRBJ2-7; TCRdb outputs TRBD1, but without DNA this stays unchecked. Germline assignment: CDR1 KGHDR and CDR2 SFDVKD. This CDR3 comprises 16 residues. This CDR3 is CATSDPGQGVDDEQYF.

This chain connects TRBV24-1 to TRBJ1-2; the TRBD1 assignment by TCRdb is unverifiable without DNA. This CDR3 comprises 14 residues. CDR1 is KGHDR and CDR2 is SFDVKD in the germline V gene. CDR3 amino acids: CATSGSGTGNGYTF.

V usage is TRBV10-3 and J usage is TRBJ1-5; TCRdb returns TRBD1, unconfirmable since there is no DNA. CDR3 length: 13 residues. The germline V gene encodes CDR1 ENHRY and CDR2 SYGVKD. The CDR3 sequence: CAISGTDNQPQHF.

V and J are TRBV12-3 or TRBV12-4 and TRBJ1-1; with no DNA, the TCRdb D assignment of TRBD1 cannot be verified. The CDR3 sequence is 13 residues long. The CDR3 spells CASSPTGNTEAFF.

The V gene is TRBV5-1, the J gene TRBJ2-1. Germline lookup yields CDR1 SGHRS and CDR2 YFSETQ. This CDR3 is built from 14 residues. CDR3 residues: CASHYGRSYNEQFF. Full variable domain (rest looked up from reference TRBV5-1 and TRBJ2-1): KAGVTQTPRYLIKTRGQQVTLSCSPISGHRSVSWYQQTPGQGLQFLFEYFSETQRNKGNFPGRFSGRQFSNSRSEMNVSTLELGDSALYLCASHYGRSYNEQFFGPGTRLTVL.

The rearrangement uses TRBV20-1 and TRBJ1-5; TCRdb outputs TRBD1, but without DNA this stays unchecked. CDR3 length: 15 amino acids. Germline V gene lookup returns CDR1 DFQATT and CDR2 SNEGSKA (reference sequence). The CDR3 loop reads CSASSGRNSNQPQHF.

J is TRBJ1-1 and V is TRBV6-1; TCRdb's D call, TRBD1, is unchecked because there is no DNA. Germline CDR1 and CDR2: MNHNS and SASEGT. This CDR3 has 15 residues. The CDR3 loop reads CASSRDGGVGTEAFF.

The chain joins TRBV24-1 to TRBJ1-1. There are 14 residues in the CDR3. Germline-derived CDR1 and CDR2 are KGHDR and SFDVKD. CDR3: CATSDPNSDFEAFF.

The chain recombines TRBV20-1 with TRBJ1-4. Germline V lookup: CDR1 DFQATT, CDR2 SNEGSKA (reference sequence). CDR3 size: 16 residues. CDR3 amino acids: CSARRRTLATNEKLFF.

This chain links TRBV27 with TRBJ2-2; the TCRdb call, TRBD1, lacks DNA for checking. CDR1 MNHEY and CDR2 SMNVEV come from the germline V gene (reference sequence). The CDR3 covers 13 residues. The CDR3: CASSITGTGELFF.